The 22 T cell receptor beta chains reported below all come from one sample, sequenced in a study of blood T cells in healthy people across ages (dated by TCRdb to about 2015). Receptors were amplified or captured by 5' RACE. TCRdb records Illumina HiSeq 2500 as the sequencer. A second roughly 6 to 11 cycle PCR used a sample-barcoded 5' primer and a J-beta primer mix. TCRdb cleaned the public reads at Q25 with fastp, built clones with MiXCR and kept in-frame beta chains. Every entry covers one CDR3 protein and lists the most common genes and DNA from its rows. This sample holds about 780,000 distinct CDR3 sequences; about 47% were observed only once. The ten largest clonotypes hold 15% to 20% of the sample. What was sequenced was blood. All receptors derive from a man older than 75 in good health.

This sequence joins TRBV20-1 and TRBJ1-1; 9 positions match TRBD1. The CDR3 spans 14 residues. CDR1 is DFQATT and CDR2 is SNEGSKA in the germline V gene (reference sequence). The V and J ends lost 1 base and 4 bases, in that order; junction bases with no gene match: 4. The CDR3 DNA is TGCAGTGCTAGAGTTGACAGGGGGATCACTGAAGCTTTCTTT. Protein product: CSARVDRGITEAFF.

The table lists this clonotype with a few counts. J is TRBJ1-1 and V is TRBV20-1; possibly TRBD1 for D (5 bases). Germline lookup yields CDR1 DFQATT and CDR2 SNEGSKA (reference sequence). Trimming removed 3 bases at V and 5 bases at J, with 13 bases between. The CDR3 runs 13 residues. In DNA form, the CDR3 reads TGCAGTGCTAGCGGAAGGGGTAGGACTGAAGCTTTCTTT. It translates to CSASGRGRTEAFF.

The gene calls are TRBV27 and TRBJ2-7, with 9 nucleotides matching TRBD2. CDR1 and CDR2 from the germline V gene are MNHEY and SMNVEV (reference sequence). CDR3 length: 16 residues. After removal of 1 base from V and 3 bases from J, the junction contained 7 bases not matched to a gene. The CDR3 sequence: CASSLYSGRSLYEQYF. As DNA, the CDR3 is TGTGCCAGCAGTTTATATAGCGGGAGATCCCTCTACGAGCAGTACTTC.

The V call is TRBV20-1, the J call TRBJ2-4; no clear D gene. Trimming removed 6 bases at V and 1 base at J, with 16 bases between. Germline-derived CDR1 and CDR2 are DFQATT and SNEGSKA (reference sequence). The CDR3 extends over 15 amino acids. In DNA form, the CDR3 reads TGCAGTGCCCCTTTTAGTGGTATTGCCAAAAACATTCAGTACTTC. Its protein is CSAPFSGIAKNIQYF.

The V call is TRBV12-3 or TRBV12-4, the J call TRBJ2-1; 14 bases map to TRBD2. CDR3 size: 16 residues. J gave up 1 base and V 7 bases, and 3 bases lay outside the gene matches. CDR3 in DNA: TGTGCCAGCATCGGGACTAGCGGGAGATCCTACAATGAGCAGTTCTTC. This sequence encodes CASIGTSGRSYNEQFF.

This chain links TRBV29-1 with TRBJ2-3; the D gene could be TRBD1 or TRBD2 (5 bases each). The V gene lost 2 bases and the J gene lost 3 bases, with 12 bases spanning the gap. The CDR3 is 14 residues long. The germline V gene has CDR1 SQVTM and CDR2 ANQGSEA. The CDR3 bases are TGCAGCGTTGAAAGGGACGTTTCTACAGATACGCAGTATTTT. Translated: CSVERDVSTDTQYF.

J is TRBJ2-5 and V is TRBV4-3, with D possibly called TRBD1 or TRBD2 (5 bases each). The CDR3 length is 15 residues. Germline lookup yields CDR1 LGHNA and CDR2 YSLEER. The V end lost 0 bases, the J end lost 5 bases, and 13 bases lay between the germline ends. CDR3 nucleotides: TGCGCCAGCAGCCAAGAGAGAAAGGGGAGTGAGACCCAGTACTTC. Translating it yields CASSQERKGSETQYF.

Only a few counts were recorded for this clonotype. This sequence joins TRBV6-1 and TRBJ1-2; no definite D call. V gave up 0 bases and J gave up 4 bases, with 12 bases separating them. This CDR3 region has 15 residues. The germline CDR1 and CDR2 sequences are MNHNS and SASEGT. CDR3: CASSEASRPLYGYTF. The CDR3 nucleotides read TGTGCCAGCAGTGAAGCGTCCCGGCCACTCTATGGCTACACCTTC.

This clonotype has just a few counts. The chain joins TRBV10-3 to TRBJ2-5; 7 nucleotides agree with TRBD1. From germline, CDR1 is ENHRY and CDR2 SYGVKD. V was pared by 6 bases and J by 2 bases, with 0 bases of the junction left unmatched. This CDR3 region has 12 residues. In DNA form, the CDR3 reads TGTGCCATCAGGGGACAGCAAGAGACCCAGTACTTC. Protein product: CAIRGQQETQYF.

V and J are TRBV5-1 and TRBJ2-1; perhaps D is TRBD1 or TRBD2 (5 bases each). The V gene's germline CDR1 is SGHRS and CDR2 YFSETQ. The CDR3 runs to 13 residues. Trimming stripped 9 bases from V and 1 base from J, with 11 bases between. The CDR3: CATGWGSYNEQFF. The CDR3 nucleotides are TGCGCCACCGGTTGGGGGTCCTACAATGAGCAGTTCTTC.

The chain recombines TRBV6-2 or TRBV6-3 with TRBJ2-1; 10 positions match TRBD2. V was pared by 4 bases and J by 8 bases, with 14 bases of the junction left unmatched. CDR1 and CDR2 from the germline V gene are MNHEY and SVGEGT. There are 17 residues in the CDR3. In DNA form, the CDR3 reads TGTGCCAGCAGTTGCCATCCTAGCGGGAGTGCAATTGATGAGCAGTTCTTC. This encodes CASSCHPSGSAIDEQFF.

Only a few counts were recorded for this clonotype. The rearrangement joins TRBV12-3 or TRBV12-4 to TRBJ2-3; TRBD2 matches 11 bases. V trimming: 5 bases; J trimming: 0 bases; junction bases outside the gene matches: 22. The CDR3 sequence is 22 residues long. The CDR3 bases are TGTGCCAGCAGTCAACCCACCGGGACTAGCGGACGTAACACCCTGAGCACAGATACGCAGTATTTT. It specifies CASSQPTGTSGRNTLSTDTQYF.

The chain uses TRBV12-3 or TRBV12-4 and TRBJ2-5; 8 nucleotides align to TRBD2. This CDR3 is built from 15 residues. J was trimmed by 5 bases and V by 1 base; bases with no gene match: 6. The CDR3 bases are TGTGCCAGCAGTTTAGGAAGCGGGAGTGTGGAGACCCAGTACTTC. It yields the protein CASSLGSGSVETQYF.

This rearrangement joins TRBV7-9 to TRBJ2-7, with 7 positions matching TRBD2. The J call is uncertain, as TRBJ2-5 better fits the DNA end. There are 16 residues in the CDR3. CDR1 SEHNR and CDR2 FQNEAQ come from the germline V gene (reference sequence). The CDR3 DNA reads TGTGCCAGCAGCTTACTAGTGGGAGGGCCAGGAGAGACCCAGTACTTC. The encoded protein is CASSLLVGGPGETQYF.

This clonotype appeared many times. V gene TRBV6-8 combines with J gene TRBJ2-7, with 11 bases matching TRBD1. Trimming took 6 bases from V and 4 from J; bases not matched to a gene: 2. This CDR3 region has 13 residues. Germline loops: CDR1 MNHGY, CDR2 SAAAGT. The CDR3 DNA reads TGTGCCAGCAGGGGACAGGGGGTGTACGAGCAGTACTTC. Encoded protein: CASRGQGVYEQYF.

A few counts support this clonotype. This chain joins TRBV5-4 and TRBJ2-1, with TRBD2 matching over 14 bases. This CDR3 has 18 residues. J lost 7 bases, V lost 4 bases, and 13 bases had no gene match. Looked up from germline, CDR1 is SGHNT and CDR2 is YYREEE (reference sequence). CDR3 nucleotide sequence: TGTGCCAGCAGCGGGGGGACTAGCGGGAGAGGCCCGACTAATGAGCAGTTCTTC. It yields the protein CASSGGTSGRGPTNEQFF.

The gene calls are TRBV15 and TRBJ2-1, with 9 bases lining up with TRBD2. Trimming cost V 7 bases and J 6 bases; bases outside gene matches: 13. The CDR3 is 16 amino acids. CDR1 and CDR2 from the germline V gene are LNHNV and YYDKDF (reference sequence). CDR3 residues: CATKKGGRAEGNEQFF. The CDR3 DNA reads TGTGCCACCAAGAAAGGCGGGAGGGCCGAAGGCAATGAGCAGTTCTTC.

This clonotype was seen a handful of times. V gene TRBV15 combines with J gene TRBJ2-5, with D maybe TRBD1 (6 bases). The V end lost 3 bases, the J end lost 5 bases, and 31 bases lay between the germline ends. This CDR3 has 20 amino acids. Germline V CDR1 and CDR2: LNHNV, YYDKDF (reference sequence). The CDR3 coding sequence is TGTGCCACCAGCAGGGACACGGCATTTTTTGGGGGCGCGAAGTCTGAGACCCAGTACTTC. Amino acid sequence: CATSRDTAFFGGAKSETQYF.

This clonotype was detected ten times or more. The CDR3 is CASSPQYEQFF. The CDR3 nucleotides are TGTGCCAGCAGCCCACAGTATGAGCAGTTCTTC. V gene TRBV7-9 combines with J gene TRBJ2-1; D unclear. Trimming pared 5 bases from V and 8 bases from J, leaving 7 bases between. Germline V gives CDR1 SEHNR, CDR2 FQNEAQ (reference sequence). The CDR3 spans 11 residues.

V and J are TRBV6-5 and TRBJ2-1; 11 bases map to TRBD2. V lost 2 bases to trimming and J lost 7 bases; unmatched junction nucleotides: 4. Germline values: CDR1 MNHEY, CDR2 SVGAGI. The CDR3 contains 15 residues. The CDR3, as DNA: TGTGCCAGCAGTTACACTAGCGGGAGCGGTAATGAGCAGTTCTTC. It is translated as CASSYTSGSGNEQFF.

V usage is TRBV6-4 and J usage is TRBJ2-3, with D perhaps assigned TRBD1 or TRBD2 (5 bases each). Germline V gene data show CDR1 as MRHNA and CDR2 as SNTAGT. The V gene lost 3 bases and the J gene lost 0 bases, with 16 bases spanning the gap. This CDR3 has 17 amino acids. This CDR3 reads CASSESGAPGSTDTQYF. For the CDR3, the DNA is TGTGCCAGCAGTGAAAGCGGAGCTCCAGGGAGCACAGATACGCAGTATTTT.

The chain combines TRBV20-1 with TRBJ2-2; D is unresolved. This CDR3 contains 14 residues. Germline V gene data show CDR1 as DFQATT and CDR2 as SNEGSKA (reference sequence). V dropped 0 bases and J dropped 4 bases, with 9 bases sitting between them. In DNA, the CDR3 is TGCAGTGCTAGAGATATAACGGGCACCGGGGAGCTGTTTTTT. This gives the protein CSARDITGTGELFF.